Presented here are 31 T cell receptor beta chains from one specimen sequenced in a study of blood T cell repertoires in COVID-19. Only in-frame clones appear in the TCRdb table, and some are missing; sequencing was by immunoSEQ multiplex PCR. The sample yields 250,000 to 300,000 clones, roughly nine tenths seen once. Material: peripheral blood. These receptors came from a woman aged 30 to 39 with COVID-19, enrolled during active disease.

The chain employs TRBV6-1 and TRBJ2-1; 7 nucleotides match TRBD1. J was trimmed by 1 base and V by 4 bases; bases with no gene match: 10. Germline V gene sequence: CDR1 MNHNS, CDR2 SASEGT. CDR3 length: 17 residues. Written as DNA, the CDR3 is TGTGCCAGCAGTGGACAGGGCCCTTACTCTTCCTACAATGAGCAGTTCTTC. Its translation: CASSGQGPYSSYNEQFF.

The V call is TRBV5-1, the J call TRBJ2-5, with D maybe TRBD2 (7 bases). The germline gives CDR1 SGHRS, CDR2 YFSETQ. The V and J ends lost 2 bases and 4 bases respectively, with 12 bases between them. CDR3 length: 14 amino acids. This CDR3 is CASSLAGGAETQYF. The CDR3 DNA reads TGCGCCAGCAGCTTAGCTGGGGGGGCAGAGACCCAGTACTTC.

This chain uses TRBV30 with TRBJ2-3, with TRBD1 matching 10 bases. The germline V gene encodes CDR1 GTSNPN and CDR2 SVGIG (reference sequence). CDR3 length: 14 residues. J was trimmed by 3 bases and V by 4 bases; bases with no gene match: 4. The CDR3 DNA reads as TGTGCCTGGAAGGACAGGGGGGCGACAGATACGCAGTATTTT. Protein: CAWKDRGATDTQYF.

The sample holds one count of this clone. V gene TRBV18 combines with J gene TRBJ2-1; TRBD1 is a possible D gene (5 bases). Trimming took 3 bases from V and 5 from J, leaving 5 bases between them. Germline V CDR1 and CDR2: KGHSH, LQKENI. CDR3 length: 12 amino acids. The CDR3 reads CASSPTDNEQFF. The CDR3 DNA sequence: TGTGCCAGCTCACCGACAGACAATGAGCAGTTCTTC.

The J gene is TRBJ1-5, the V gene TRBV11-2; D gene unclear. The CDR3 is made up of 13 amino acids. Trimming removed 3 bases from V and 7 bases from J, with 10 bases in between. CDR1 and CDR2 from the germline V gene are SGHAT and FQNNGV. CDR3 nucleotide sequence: TGTGCCAGCAGCTTTAACACAAACCAGCCCCAGCATTTT. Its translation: CASSFNTNQPQHF.

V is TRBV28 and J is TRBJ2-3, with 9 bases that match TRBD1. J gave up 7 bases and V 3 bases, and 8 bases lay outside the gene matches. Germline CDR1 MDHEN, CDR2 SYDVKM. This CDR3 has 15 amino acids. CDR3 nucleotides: TGTGCCAGCAGTTTTTCCACAGGGGGCAGAAATACGCAGTATTTT. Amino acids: CASSFSTGGRNTQYF.

CDR3 bases: TGTGCCAGCGGGTTGGGGCTAGCGGCCCAAGAGACCCAGTACTTC. Its translation is CASGLGLAAQETQYF. The genes are TRBV9 and TRBJ2-5; 7 bases are shared with TRBD2. Per germline, CDR1 SGDLS and CDR2 YYNGEE. J was trimmed by 1 base and V by 7 bases; bases with no gene match: 10. This CDR3 comprises 15 residues.

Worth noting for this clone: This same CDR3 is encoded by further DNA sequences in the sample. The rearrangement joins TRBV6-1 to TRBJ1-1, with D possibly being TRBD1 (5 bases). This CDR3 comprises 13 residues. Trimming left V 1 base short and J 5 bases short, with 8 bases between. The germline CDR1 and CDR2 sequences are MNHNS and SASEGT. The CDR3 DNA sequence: TGTGCCAGCAGTGAAGGAAGGGGAACTGAAGCTTTCTTT. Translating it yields CASSEGRGTEAFF.

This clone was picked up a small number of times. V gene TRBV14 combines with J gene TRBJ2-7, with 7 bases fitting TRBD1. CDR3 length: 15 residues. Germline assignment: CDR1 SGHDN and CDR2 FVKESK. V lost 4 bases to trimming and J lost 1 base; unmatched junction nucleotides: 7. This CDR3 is CASSRDSWGSYEQYF. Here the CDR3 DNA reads TGTGCCAGCAGCCGGGACAGCTGGGGATCCTACGAGCAGTACTTC.

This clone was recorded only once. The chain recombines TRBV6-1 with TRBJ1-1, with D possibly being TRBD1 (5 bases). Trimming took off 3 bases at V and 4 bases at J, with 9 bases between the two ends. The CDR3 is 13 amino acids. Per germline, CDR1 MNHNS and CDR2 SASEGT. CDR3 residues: CASSDRVITEAFF. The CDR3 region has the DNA TGTGCCAGCAGTGACAGGGTGATCACTGAAGCTTTCTTT.

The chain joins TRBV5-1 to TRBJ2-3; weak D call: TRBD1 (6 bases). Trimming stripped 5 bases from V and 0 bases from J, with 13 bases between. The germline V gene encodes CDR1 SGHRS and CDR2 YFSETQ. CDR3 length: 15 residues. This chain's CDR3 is CASRQDRTSTDTQYF. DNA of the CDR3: TGCGCCAGCAGACAAGACAGGACCAGCACAGATACGCAGTATTTT.

CDR3 residues: CASSNWGSSGSSDTQYF. As DNA, the CDR3 is TGTGCCAGCAGCAATTGGGGGTCTAGCGGGAGTTCAGATACGCAGTATTTT. The gene calls are TRBV21-1 and TRBJ2-3; TRBD2 is the table's D call, not checked against the DNA. TRBV21-1 constitutes a pseudogene. The CDR3 extends over 17 amino acids.

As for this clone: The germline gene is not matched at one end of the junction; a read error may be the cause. The CDR3 loop is CASNEARETQYF. As DNA, the CDR3 is TGTGCCAGCAATGAAGCGCGGGAGACCCAGTACTTC. This chain uses TRBV6-1 with TRBJ2-5; D is ambiguous. Germline values: CDR1 MNHNS, CDR2 SASEGT. The CDR3 totals 12 residues.

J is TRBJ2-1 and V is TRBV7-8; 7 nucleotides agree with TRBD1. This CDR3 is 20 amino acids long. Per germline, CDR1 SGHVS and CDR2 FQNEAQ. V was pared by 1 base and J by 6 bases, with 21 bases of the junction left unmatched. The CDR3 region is CASSLVVPSRALSGGNEQFF. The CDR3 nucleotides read TGTGCCAGCAGCTTAGTCGTCCCGTCCCGGGCCCTCTCAGGGGGCAATGAGCAGTTCTTC.

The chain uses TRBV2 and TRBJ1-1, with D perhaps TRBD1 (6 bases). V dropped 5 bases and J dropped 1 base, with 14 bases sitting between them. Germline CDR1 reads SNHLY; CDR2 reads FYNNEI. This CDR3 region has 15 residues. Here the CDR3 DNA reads TGTGCCAGCAGTCGAGCCGGACAGACGAACACTGAAGCTTTCTTT. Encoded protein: CASSRAGQTNTEAFF.

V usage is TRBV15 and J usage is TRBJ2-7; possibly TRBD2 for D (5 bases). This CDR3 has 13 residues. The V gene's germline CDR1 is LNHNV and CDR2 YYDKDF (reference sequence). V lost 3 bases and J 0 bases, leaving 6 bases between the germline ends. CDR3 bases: TGTGCCACCAGCAGGGAGGTCTCCTACGAGCAGTACTTC. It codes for CATSREVSYEQYF.

The CDR3 DNA is TGTGCCAGCCTGAGAGGGCAGAACACTGAAGCTTTCTTT. Translation: CASLRGQNTEAFF. The J gene is TRBJ1-1, the V gene TRBV6-5, with unresolved D. The germline gives CDR1 MNHEY, CDR2 SVGAGI. Trimming removed 8 bases at V and 1 base at J, with 11 bases between. The CDR3 totals 13 residues.

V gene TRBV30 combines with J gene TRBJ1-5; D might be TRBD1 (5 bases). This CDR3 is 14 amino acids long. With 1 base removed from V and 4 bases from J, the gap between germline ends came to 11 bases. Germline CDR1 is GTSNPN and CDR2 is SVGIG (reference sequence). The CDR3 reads CAWSDSGGNQPQHF. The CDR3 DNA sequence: TGTGCCTGGAGTGATAGCGGGGGGAATCAGCCCCAGCATTTT.

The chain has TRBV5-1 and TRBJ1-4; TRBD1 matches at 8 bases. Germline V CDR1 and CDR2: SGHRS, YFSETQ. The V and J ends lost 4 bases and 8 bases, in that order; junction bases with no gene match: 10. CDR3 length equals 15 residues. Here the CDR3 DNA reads TGCGCCAGCAGCACTCAGACAGGGGAACGCGAAAAACTGTTTTTT. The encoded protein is CASSTQTGEREKLFF.

CDR3 nucleotide sequence: TGTGCCAGCAGCCAACGCGGGACTAGCGGTCACAATGAGCAGTTCTTC. This gives the protein CASSQRGTSGHNEQFF. The V call is TRBV11-2, the J call TRBJ2-1; 11 bases are shared with TRBD2. The J segment lost 5 bases and the V segment lost 5 bases, leaving 8 bases of the junction unmatched. The CDR3 loop spans 16 amino acids. The germline V gene encodes CDR1 SGHAT and CDR2 FQNNGV.

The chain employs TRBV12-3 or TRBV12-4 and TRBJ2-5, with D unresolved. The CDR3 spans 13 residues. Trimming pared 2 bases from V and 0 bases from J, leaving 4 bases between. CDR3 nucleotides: TGTGCCAGCAGTTTACTGTACCAAGAGACCCAGTACTTC. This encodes CASSLLYQETQYF.

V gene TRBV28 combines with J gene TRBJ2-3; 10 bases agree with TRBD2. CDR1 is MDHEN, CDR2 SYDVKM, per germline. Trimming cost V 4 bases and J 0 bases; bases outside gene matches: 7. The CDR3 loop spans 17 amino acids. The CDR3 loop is CASSYTASGSSTDTQYF. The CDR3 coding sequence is TGTGCCAGCAGTTACACCGCTAGCGGGAGTAGCACAGATACGCAGTATTTT.

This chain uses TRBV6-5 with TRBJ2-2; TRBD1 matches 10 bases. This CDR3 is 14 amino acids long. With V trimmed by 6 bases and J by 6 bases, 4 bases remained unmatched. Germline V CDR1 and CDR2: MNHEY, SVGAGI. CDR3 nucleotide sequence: TGTGCCAGCAGGGACAGGGGGGTGGCCGGGGAGCTGTTTTTT. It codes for CASRDRGVAGELFF.

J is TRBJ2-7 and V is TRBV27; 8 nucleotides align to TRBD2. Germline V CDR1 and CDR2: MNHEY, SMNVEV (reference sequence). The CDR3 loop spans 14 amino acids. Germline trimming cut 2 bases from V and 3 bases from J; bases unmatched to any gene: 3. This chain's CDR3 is CASSLSGSNYEQYF. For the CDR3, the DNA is TGTGCCAGCAGTTTAAGCGGGAGTAACTACGAGCAGTACTTC.

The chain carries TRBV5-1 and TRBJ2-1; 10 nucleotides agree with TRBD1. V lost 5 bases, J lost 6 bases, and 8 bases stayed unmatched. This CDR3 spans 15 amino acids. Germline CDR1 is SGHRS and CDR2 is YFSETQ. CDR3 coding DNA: TGCGCCAGCAGACCTGACAGGGGGCAAGGCAATGAGCAGTTCTTC. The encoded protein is CASRPDRGQGNEQFF. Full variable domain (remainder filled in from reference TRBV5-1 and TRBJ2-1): KAGVTQTPRYLIKTRGQQVTLSCSPISGHRSVSWYQQTPGQGLQFLFEYFSETQRNKGNFPGRFSGRQFSNSRSEMNVSTLELGDSALYLCASRPDRGQGNEQFFGPGTRLTVL.

CDR3 region: CATSRGDRSSTDTQYF. Here the CDR3 DNA reads TGTGCCACCAGCAGGGGAGACAGGTCTAGCACAGATACGCAGTATTTT. This chain links TRBV15 with TRBJ2-3, with D tentatively TRBD1 (6 bases). V was cut by 3 bases and J by 0 bases, with 13 bases left in between. The V gene's germline CDR1 is LNHNV and CDR2 YYDKDF (reference sequence). The CDR3 loop spans 16 amino acids.

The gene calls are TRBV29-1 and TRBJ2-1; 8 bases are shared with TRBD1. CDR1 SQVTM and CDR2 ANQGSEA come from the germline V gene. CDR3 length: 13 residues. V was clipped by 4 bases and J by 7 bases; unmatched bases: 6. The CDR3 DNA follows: TGCAGCGTTGCCAGGGGGCGGTGGAATGAGCAGTTCTTC. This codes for CSVARGRWNEQFF.

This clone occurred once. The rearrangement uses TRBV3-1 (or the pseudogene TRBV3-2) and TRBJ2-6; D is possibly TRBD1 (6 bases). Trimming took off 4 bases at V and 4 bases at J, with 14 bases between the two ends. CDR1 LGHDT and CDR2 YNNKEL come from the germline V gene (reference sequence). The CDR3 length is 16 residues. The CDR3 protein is CASSRSTGSGANVLTF. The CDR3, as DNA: TGTGCCAGCAGCCGATCCACAGGGAGCGGGGCCAACGTCCTGACTTTC.

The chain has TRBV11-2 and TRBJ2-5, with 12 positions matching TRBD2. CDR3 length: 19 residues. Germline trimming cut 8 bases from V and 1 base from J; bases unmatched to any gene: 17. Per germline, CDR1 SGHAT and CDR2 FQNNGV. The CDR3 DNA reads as TGTGCCAGCCAGGTCCTCGCACTAGCGGGAGGAGGGGTCCAAGAGACCCAGTACTTC. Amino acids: CASQVLALAGGGVQETQYF.

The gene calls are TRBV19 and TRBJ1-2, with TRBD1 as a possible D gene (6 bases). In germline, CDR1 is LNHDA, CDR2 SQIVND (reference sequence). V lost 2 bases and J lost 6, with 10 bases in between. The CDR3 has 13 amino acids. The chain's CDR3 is CASSIRGGDGYTF. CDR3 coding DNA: TGTGCCAGTAGTATAAGAGGGGGAGATGGCTACACCTTC.

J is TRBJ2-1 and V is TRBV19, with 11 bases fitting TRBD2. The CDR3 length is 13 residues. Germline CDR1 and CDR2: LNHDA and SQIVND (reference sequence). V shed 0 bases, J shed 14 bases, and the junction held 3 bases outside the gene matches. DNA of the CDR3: TGTGCCAGTAGTATAGAACTAGCGGGAGATAAGTTCTTC. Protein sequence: CASSIELAGDKFF.